The source of this TCR beta chain is a study of shared clonotypes between healthy human individuals. On the study more broadly: CD8 memory received one plate per donor, CD8 naive two, CD4 memory three and CD4 naive three.

The assay was carried out at the deep level. Only in-frame clones appear in the TCRdb table, and some are missing; sequencing was by immunoSEQ multiplex PCR. The sample holds 2,100,000 or so clones; approximately 96% are singletons and the top ten take roughly 0.13%. The CDR3 sequence is 14 residues long. The ends were cut back, 7 bases at V and 3 bases at J, with 17 bases in the middle. Germline V gene data show CDR1 as SGHTS and CDR2 as YDEGEE. Regarding this clone: Its antigen is as yet unknown.

Overall study results and limits: Sharing of clonotypes among donors was expected to vary with sequencing depth.

The healthy adult donors were HIV-negative and reported no recent acute infections or vaccinations. The chain links TRBV5-8 to TRBJ2-7, with a weak D call TRBD1 (5 bases). The specimen sequenced was naive CD4+ T cells sorted from blood. Subset specified: CD45RA+ positively selected. This clonotype was obtained from a man between 18 and 29 years old in good health. The CDR3 nucleotides are TGTGCCAGCGGGGCCAGACTCGTCGGCTACGAGCAGTACTTC. It translates to CASGARLVGYEQYF.